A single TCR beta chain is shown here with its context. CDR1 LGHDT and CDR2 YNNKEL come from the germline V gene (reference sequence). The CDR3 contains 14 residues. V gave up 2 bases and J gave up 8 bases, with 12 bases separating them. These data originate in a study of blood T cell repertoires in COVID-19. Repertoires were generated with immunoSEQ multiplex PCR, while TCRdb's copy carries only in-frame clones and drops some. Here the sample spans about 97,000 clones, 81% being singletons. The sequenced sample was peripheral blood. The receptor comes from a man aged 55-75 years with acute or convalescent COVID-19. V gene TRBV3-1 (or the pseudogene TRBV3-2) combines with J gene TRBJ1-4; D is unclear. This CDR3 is CASSQRTQREKLFF. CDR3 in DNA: TGTGCCAGCAGCCAACGGACTCAAAGGGAAAAACTGTTTTTT.